This T cell receptor beta chain was captured in a study of T cells expressing NK-cell markers. Study at large: Underlying the TCR beta repertoires were sorted CD3+CD56+NKG2C+, CD3+CD56+NKG2C- and CD3+CD56-NKG2C+ T cells. Study-wide findings and caveats: No clear determination of HCMV specificity was made for expanded NKG2C+ T cell clones. Also leading the CD3+CD56-NKG2C+ fraction in a handful of donors were these clonotypes.

TCRdb reworked the 5' RACE reads into one entry per CDR3 protein, no DNA. The specimen's table records roughly 430,000 distinct CDR3 sequences. A note on this clonotype: Its antigen is not identified.

Germline lookup yields CDR1 LGHDT and CDR2 YNNKEL (reference sequence). CDR3 length: 12 amino acids. The source is a woman between 18 and 69 years old in good health. The chain recombines TRBV3-1 with TRBJ1-2; the TCRdb D gene call, TRBD1, has no DNA to confirm it. Sequencing input: blood T cells: a sorted CD56 or NKG2C T cell subset, CD4+ or CD8+ T cells, or bulk PBMC T cells (not recorded which). CDR3 sequence: CASSPTGYGYTF. Looking up the rest from reference TRBV3-1 and TRBJ1-2 gives the full variable domain: DTAVSQTPKYLVTQMGNDKSIKCEQNLGHDTMYWYKQDSKKFLKIMFSYNNKELIINETVPNRFSPKSPDKAHLNLHINSLELGDSAVYFCASSPTGYGYTFGSGTRLTVV.